A selection of T cell receptor beta chains follows, all from one sample in a study of blood T cell repertoires in COVID-19. Sequencing used immunoSEQ multiplex PCR; TCRdb keeps in-frame clones, though not all of them. The sample has 75,000 to 95,000 clones, around 85% seen once. What was sequenced was peripheral blood. Every receptor here comes from a man aged 60 to 69 with acute or convalescent COVID-19. CDR3s include the opening cysteine and the closing phenylalanine or tryptophan. The order of the fields is D gene, J gene, V gene, clone size, CDR3 DNA, CDR3 protein. D genes are given only for firm matches. Rows give clone size only sometimes, using once, few, many, or a class for an expanded clone.

D gene: -; J gene: TRBJ2-7; V gene: TRBV6-1; clone size: few; CDR3 DNA: TGTGCCAGCAGTGAGATTGGGCACTCGAGCTCCTACGAGCAGTACTTC; CDR3 protein: CASSEIGHSSSYEQYF
D gene: -; J gene: TRBJ2-2; V gene: TRBV18; clone size: -; CDR3 DNA: TGTGCCAGCTCACCGGGAGCCAGGAACACCGGGGAGCTGTTTTTT; CDR3 protein: CASSPGARNTGELFF
D gene: TRBD1; J gene: TRBJ1-6; V gene: TRBV19; clone size: -; CDR3 DNA: TGTGCCAGTAGTATTAGCGGACAGGGGGGGATGTATAATTCACCCCTCCACTTT; CDR3 protein: CASSISGQGGMYNSPLHF
D gene: TRBD1; J gene: TRBJ2-1; V gene: TRBV5-4; clone size: -; CDR3 DNA: TGTGCCAGCAGCTTGACAGGGGGGCATGAGCAGTTCTTC; CDR3 protein: CASSLTGGHEQFF
D gene: -; J gene: TRBJ1-1; V gene: TRBV19; clone size: -; CDR3 DNA: TGTGCCAGTAGTATAGCCTCAGGCTTCCGAGGGGGAGCTTTCTTT; CDR3 protein: CASSIASGFRGGAFF
D gene: -; J gene: TRBJ1-2; V gene: TRBV6-5; clone size: -; CDR3 DNA: TGTGCCAGCGAAAGCGGGCAGGGCGGCTATGGCTACACCTTC; CDR3 protein: CASESGQGGYGYTF
D gene: TRBD2; J gene: TRBJ2-1; V gene: TRBV6-5; clone size: -; CDR3 DNA: TGTGCCAGCAGGAAAACCTTAGCGGGGGGGCCTGAGCAGTTCTTC; CDR3 protein: CASRKTLAGGPEQFF
D gene: -; J gene: TRBJ1-1; V gene: TRBV6-5; clone size: -; CDR3 DNA: TGTGCCAGCACCTACGGGGGGGCAGGGACTGAAGCTTTCTTT; CDR3 protein: CASTYGGAGTEAFF
D gene: -; J gene: TRBJ1-1; V gene: TRBV19; clone size: few; CDR3 DNA: TGTGCCAGTAGTATAGTTGCGGGGGGGAACACTGAAGCTTTCTTT; CDR3 protein: CASSIVAGGNTEAFF
D gene: -; J gene: TRBJ1-2; V gene: TRBV5-6; clone size: -; CDR3 DNA: TGTGCCAGCAGCCCCAGGGTCCCCTATGGCTACACCTTC; CDR3 protein: CASSPRVPYGYTF
D gene: TRBD1; J gene: TRBJ1-2; V gene: TRBV5-8; clone size: -; CDR3 DNA: TGTGCCAGCAGCTTGGGGACAGGGGGGATCTATGGCTACACCTTC; CDR3 protein: CASSLGTGGIYGYTF
D gene: TRBD2; J gene: TRBJ2-1; V gene: TRBV4-2; clone size: -; CDR3 DNA: TGTGCCAGCAGCCAAGGGGGAGCGGGGGTATCCTACAATGAGCAGTTCTTC; CDR3 protein: CASSQGGAGVSYNEQFF
D gene: -; J gene: TRBJ2-5; V gene: TRBV9; clone size: -; CDR3 DNA: TGTGCCAGCAGCGTAGGTACTCGGGGGCAAGAGACCCAGTACTTC; CDR3 protein: CASSVGTRGQETQYF
D gene: -; J gene: TRBJ1-1; V gene: TRBV6-2/TRBV6-3; clone size: -; CDR3 DNA: TGTGCCAGCAGTTACTCGAGGGTGGGGAACACTGAAGCTTTCTTT; CDR3 protein: CASSYSRVGNTEAFF
D gene: -; J gene: TRBJ2-6; V gene: TRBV4-3; clone size: -; CDR3 DNA: TGCGCCAGCAGCCAAGGGGGCAGAGTCAGCTCTGGGGCCAACGTCCTGACTTTC; CDR3 protein: CASSQGGRVSSGANVLTF
D gene: -; J gene: TRBJ1-5; V gene: TRBV6-6; clone size: -; CDR3 DNA: TGTGCCAGCAGTTACGATAGGGAGCAGCCCCAGCATTTT; CDR3 protein: CASSYDREQPQHF
D gene: TRBD1; J gene: TRBJ1-1; V gene: TRBV10-3; clone size: -; CDR3 DNA: TGTGCCATCAGCGCGAAGGGACAGGGTTACACTGAAGCTTTCTTT; CDR3 protein: CAISAKGQGYTEAFF
D gene: -; J gene: TRBJ1-2; V gene: TRBV14; clone size: -; CDR3 DNA: TGTGCCAGCAGCCAAGCCTCGGGGGGACGGACAAACTATGGCTACACCTTC; CDR3 protein: CASSQASGGRTNYGYTF
D gene: TRBD1; J gene: TRBJ1-2; V gene: TRBV5-4; clone size: -; CDR3 DNA: TGTGCCAGCAGCTTGACGGCAGGGGGCAGCTATGGCTACACCTTC; CDR3 protein: CASSLTAGGSYGYTF
D gene: TRBD2; J gene: TRBJ2-3; V gene: TRBV7-2; clone size: once; CDR3 DNA: TGTGCCAGCAGCTTAGTGCGGGGGGCTCGGGATACGCAGTATTTT; CDR3 protein: CASSLVRGARDTQYF
D gene: -; J gene: TRBJ1-1; V gene: TRBV19; clone size: few; CDR3 DNA: TGTGCCAGTAGTACCCTATTCGAGACTGAAGCTTTCTTT; CDR3 protein: CASSTLFETEAFF
D gene: TRBD1; J gene: TRBJ2-5; V gene: TRBV3-1/TRBV3-2; clone size: many; CDR3 DNA: TGTGCCAGCAGCCAGACAGGGACCCAAGAGACCCAGTACTTC; CDR3 protein: CASSQTGTQETQYF
D gene: TRBD2; J gene: TRBJ2-3; V gene: TRBV18; clone size: -; CDR3 DNA: TGTGCCAGCTCACCACCTAGCGGGGGAAGCACAGATACGCAGTATTTT; CDR3 protein: CASSPPSGGSTDTQYF
D gene: TRBD1; J gene: TRBJ1-5; V gene: TRBV4-3; clone size: -; CDR3 DNA: TGCGCCAGCAGCCAAGAAACCGGGACAGGGGCAAATCAGCCCCAGCATTTT; CDR3 protein: CASSQETGTGANQPQHF
D gene: -; J gene: TRBJ1-2; V gene: TRBV10-3; clone size: -; CDR3 DNA: TGTGCCATCGGGGGTACAGGGTGGGCCACCTTC; CDR3 protein: CAIGGTGWATF
D gene: TRBD1; J gene: TRBJ1-2; V gene: TRBV18; clone size: -; CDR3 DNA: TGTGCCAGCTCACCTAGACAGGGATCGCATGGCTACACCTTC; CDR3 protein: CASSPRQGSHGYTF
D gene: -; J gene: TRBJ1-2; V gene: TRBV21-1; clone size: -; CDR3 DNA: TGTGCCAGCAGCAAAGCGCAGGGACAAGGAGATGGCTACACCTTC; CDR3 protein: CASSKAQGQGDGYTF
D gene: TRBD1; J gene: TRBJ2-1; V gene: TRBV6-6; clone size: -; CDR3 DNA: TGTGCCAGCAGTTCACAGGGGACCTACAATGAGCAGTTCTTC; CDR3 protein: CASSSQGTYNEQFF
D gene: -; J gene: TRBJ2-2; V gene: TRBV30; clone size: -; CDR3 DNA: TGTGCCTGGAGTTTCCTCGACAGTAACACCGGGGAGCTGTTTTTT; CDR3 protein: CAWSFLDSNTGELFF
D gene: -; J gene: TRBJ1-2; V gene: TRBV2; clone size: -; CDR3 DNA: TGTGCCAGCAGTGAGGGTAATAGCGGCTACACCTTC; CDR3 protein: CASSEGNSGYTF
D gene: -; J gene: TRBJ1-6; V gene: TRBV6-1; clone size: -; CDR3 DNA: TGTGCCAGCAGTGAAGCGCTTGGCGGGCGGTCACCCCTCCACTTT; CDR3 protein: CASSEALGGRSPLHF
D gene: TRBD1; J gene: TRBJ1-1; V gene: TRBV6-2/TRBV6-3; clone size: few; CDR3 DNA: TGTGCCAGCAGTTACTCCCTTGACAGGGGGGACACTGAAGCTTTCTTT; CDR3 protein: CASSYSLDRGDTEAFF
D gene: -; J gene: TRBJ2-1; V gene: TRBV4-3; clone size: few; CDR3 DNA: TGCGCCAGCAGCCAAGCGTCTTCAGGCTACAATGAGCAGTTCTTC; CDR3 protein: CASSQASSGYNEQFF
D gene: TRBD2; J gene: TRBJ2-1; V gene: TRBV10-3; clone size: few; CDR3 DNA: TGTGCCATCAGTGAGTCTGGGGCTAGCGGGGGGAACTCCTACAATGAGCAGTTCTTC; CDR3 protein: CAISESGASGGNSYNEQFF
D gene: -; J gene: TRBJ1-2; V gene: TRBV5-6; clone size: -; CDR3 DNA: TGTGCCAGCAGCTTGGCGGGCTCAGGGATCTATGGCTACACCTTC; CDR3 protein: CASSLAGSGIYGYTF
D gene: -; J gene: TRBJ2-2; V gene: TRBV21-1; clone size: -; CDR3 DNA: TGTGCCAGCAGCAAAGACTCTCCTAAGACCGGGGAGCTGTTTTTT; CDR3 protein: CASSKDSPKTGELFF
D gene: -; J gene: TRBJ1-6; V gene: TRBV9; clone size: -; CDR3 DNA: TGTGCCAGCAGCGTAGGAGACGGGGAACCCCTCCACTTT; CDR3 protein: CASSVGDGEPLHF
D gene: -; J gene: TRBJ1-4; V gene: TRBV18; clone size: -; CDR3 DNA: TGTGCCAGCTCACCAGCAGGGTCCGAAAAACTGTTTTTT; CDR3 protein: CASSPAGSEKLFF
D gene: TRBD1; J gene: TRBJ1-1; V gene: TRBV7-9; clone size: -; CDR3 DNA: TGTGCCAGCAGCCGGACAGGGGCAACTGAAGCTTTCTTT; CDR3 protein: CASSRTGATEAFF
D gene: TRBD1; J gene: TRBJ1-5; V gene: TRBV2; clone size: -; CDR3 DNA: TGTGCCAGCAGCGACAGGGTAGGGAGCAATCAGCCCCAGCATTTT; CDR3 protein: CASSDRVGSNQPQHF
D gene: -; J gene: TRBJ1-1; V gene: TRBV12-5; clone size: -; CDR3 DNA: TGTGCTAGTGGTTTGGTAGTCCGGACACTCAACACTGAAGCTTTCTTT; CDR3 protein: CASGLVVRTLNTEAFF
D gene: -; J gene: TRBJ2-3; V gene: TRBV3-1/TRBV3-2; clone size: -; CDR3 DNA: TGTGCCAGCAGCCTAAGCGAGAATACGCAGTATTTT; CDR3 protein: CASSLSENTQYF
D gene: TRBD2; J gene: TRBJ2-3; V gene: TRBV7-6; clone size: -; CDR3 DNA: TGTGCCAGCAGCTTAGGGGTAGCGGGGACCACAGATACGCAGTATTTT; CDR3 protein: CASSLGVAGTTDTQYF
D gene: -; J gene: TRBJ1-1; V gene: TRBV13; clone size: few; CDR3 DNA: TGTGCCAGCAGCCCAGGGGCAGGGCCAGGGACTGAAGCTTTCTTT; CDR3 protein: CASSPGAGPGTEAFF
D gene: TRBD1; J gene: TRBJ1-2; V gene: TRBV7-8; clone size: -; CDR3 DNA: TGTGCCAGCAGCTTACGGGACAGGGGCTTCTATGGCTACACCTTC; CDR3 protein: CASSLRDRGFYGYTF
D gene: TRBD1; J gene: TRBJ1-4; V gene: TRBV29-1; clone size: -; CDR3 DNA: TGCAGCGCACGGACAGGGATTGATAATGAAAAACTGTTTTTT; CDR3 protein: CSARTGIDNEKLFF
D gene: -; J gene: TRBJ1-1; V gene: TRBV10-3; clone size: once; CDR3 DNA: TGTGCCATCAGTGTGGGGCAGGGCGACCCTGAAGCTTTCTTT; CDR3 protein: CAISVGQGDPEAFF
D gene: -; J gene: TRBJ1-1; V gene: TRBV30; clone size: -; CDR3 DNA: TGTGCCTGGCAAGGGGGTATGAACACTGAAGCTTTCTTT; CDR3 protein: CAWQGGMNTEAFF
D gene: -; J gene: TRBJ1-1; V gene: TRBV4-2; clone size: -; CDR3 DNA: TGTGCCAGCAGCCCCATTCAGGGTGGAAACACTGAAGCTTTCTTT; CDR3 protein: CASSPIQGGNTEAFF
D gene: TRBD1; J gene: TRBJ1-2; V gene: TRBV30; clone size: -; CDR3 DNA: TGTGCCTGGAGCGGACAGGGTGCTGGCTACACCTTC; CDR3 protein: CAWSGQGAGYTF
D gene: -; J gene: TRBJ1-5; V gene: TRBV5-8; clone size: -; CDR3 DNA: TGTGCCAGCACCCTGGGCGGGAGCAATCAGCCCCAGCATTTT; CDR3 protein: CASTLGGSNQPQHF
D gene: -; J gene: TRBJ2-7; V gene: TRBV5-1; clone size: -; CDR3 DNA: TGCGCCAGCAGCAAGGAGGGGGCCTTCGAGCAGTACTTC; CDR3 protein: CASSKEGAFEQYF
D gene: -; J gene: TRBJ2-7; V gene: TRBV4-3; clone size: -; CDR3 DNA: TGCGCCAGCAGCCAGGCCCTGACAATTAACTCCTACGAGCAGTACTTC; CDR3 protein: CASSQALTINSYEQYF
D gene: -; J gene: TRBJ1-1; V gene: TRBV27; clone size: -; CDR3 DNA: TGTGCCAGCAGTTTAAAGGCCAGGGTGAACACTGAAGCTTTCTTT; CDR3 protein: CASSLKARVNTEAFF
D gene: -; J gene: TRBJ2-1; V gene: TRBV29-1; clone size: -; CDR3 DNA: TGCAGCGTTGAAGATCTTCGGTTTTTTGAGCAGTTCTTC; CDR3 protein: CSVEDLRFFEQFF
D gene: -; J gene: TRBJ1-2; V gene: TRBV12-3/TRBV12-4; clone size: -; CDR3 DNA: TGTGCCAGCAGCCCGACAGGCCTCTATGGCTACACCTTC; CDR3 protein: CASSPTGLYGYTF